The sequence of this T cell receptor (beta chain) was determined in a study of CD8 T cells in ankylosing spondylitis. Study-level findings and limits: Disease-linked clones were reportedly significantly enriched in matched ankylosing spondylitis synovial fluid. For ankylosing spondylitis blood, a TCR beta motif of 7 or 8 highly homologous variants appeared characteristic.

5'-RACE, quantitative and with molecular barcodes, yielded the TCR beta libraries. TCRdb reprocessed the 5' RACE reads via MiXCR and lists one record per CDR3 protein. Of approximately 350,000 distinct CDR3 sequences listed, around 15% are singletons. The CDR3 loop spans 14 amino acids. After removal of 8 bases from V and 6 bases from J, the junction contained 10 bases not matched to a gene. As concerns this clonotype: The antigen remains undetermined.

Specimen: blood, either unsorted or a sorted T cell fraction (not recorded which). The chain links TRBV12-3 or TRBV12-4 to TRBJ1-2; 9 bases map to TRBD1. The sequence came from a male donor with ankylosing spondylitis or in good health (not recorded which). The CDR3 bases are TGTGCCAGCGGACGGTGGACAGGGGAGGATGGCTACACCTTC. Translated: CASGRWTGEDGYTF.